The 9 T cell receptor beta chains below were found in one sample sequenced in a study of T cells in Graves' hyperthyroidism and ophthalmopathy. Amplification yielded TCR beta CDR3 regions, with RNA transcripts as the source. With the HTBI primer set, the TCR CDR3 went through a first round of RT-PCR. TCRdb analysed the multiplex PCR reads with MiXCR anew, one entry per CDR3 protein. This table has roughly 750,000 distinct CDR3 sequences, roughly 15% appearing once. Sequencing was carried out using blood. These receptor sequences come from a man between 18 and 29 years old with Graves' hyperthyroidism.

This clonotype came up many times. The gene calls are TRBV2 and TRBJ2-7; 8 bases match TRBD2. The CDR3 totals 14 residues. Losses at the gene ends were 3 bases for V and 3 bases for J; bases not matched to a gene: 4. CDR1 is SNHLY, CDR2 FYNNEI, per germline. As DNA, the CDR3 is TGTGCCAGCAGTGACCTAGCGGGTTACTACGAGCAGTACTTC. This codes for CASSDLAGYYEQYF.

There are many counts of this clonotype. DNA of the CDR3: TGTGCTAGTGGTTTGCCTACTAGCGGGAGTTCCTACGAGCAGTACTTC. Its protein is CASGLPTSGSSYEQYF. This chain connects TRBV12-5 to TRBJ2-7, with 11 bases that match TRBD2. The CDR3 contains 16 residues. Germline V gene lookup returns CDR1 LGHNT and CDR2 FRNRAP. The ends lost 2 bases at V and 1 base at J; junction bases unmatched: 4. Drawing the rest from reference TRBV12-5 and TRBJ2-7, the complete variable domain is DARVTQTPRHKVTEMGQEVTMRCQPILGHNTVFWYRQTMMQGLELLAYFRNRAPLDDSGMPKDRFSAEMPDATLATLKIQPSEPRDSAVYFCASGLPTSGSSYEQYFGPGTRLTVT.

The table lists this clonotype with many counts. The chain links TRBV12-3 or TRBV12-4 to TRBJ1-1, with D tentatively TRBD1 (5 bases). V lost 5 bases to trimming and J lost 7 bases, with 14 bases between them. The CDR3 totals 13 residues. The CDR3 loop is CASSMGPGVEAFF. The CDR3 coding sequence is TGTGCCAGCAGTATGGGACCGGGAGTTGAAGCTTTCTTT.

V gene TRBV11-1 combines with J gene TRBJ1-5; no firm D call. V lost 1 base and J 2 bases, leaving 6 bases between the germline ends. In germline, CDR1 is SGHAT, CDR2 FQDESV (reference sequence). This CDR3 is 14 amino acids long. The CDR3 sequence: CASSLGHGNQPQHF. CDR3 in DNA: TGTGCCAGCAGCTTAGGACACGGCAATCAGCCCCAGCATTTT.

V and J are TRBV5-1 and TRBJ2-2, with D unclear. This CDR3 is built from 13 residues. CDR1 and CDR2 from the germline V gene are SGHRS and YFSETQ. Trimming stripped 3 bases from V and 4 bases from J, with 7 bases between. The DNA for the CDR3 is TGCGCCAGCAGCTCACTACTCACCGGGGAGCTGTTTTTT. It codes for CASSSLLTGELFF.

This clonotype was seen repeatedly, ten times or more. V and J are TRBV7-9 and TRBJ1-4; no clear D gene. Between the trimmed V and J ends, which lost 2 bases and 0 bases, there was a span of 7 bases. The germline CDR1 and CDR2 sequences are SEHNR and FQNEAQ (reference sequence). The CDR3 extends over 15 amino acids. CDR3 sequence: CASSLRMPTNEKLFF. CDR3 DNA: TGTGCCAGCAGCTTAAGGATGCCAACTAATGAAAAACTGTTTTTT.

This clonotype has just a few counts. The rearrangement links TRBV11-2 to TRBJ1-2, with 8 bases aligning to TRBD1. V trimming: 8 bases; J trimming: 6 bases; junction bases outside the gene matches: 8. Germline CDR1 reads SGHAT; CDR2 reads FQNNGV. The CDR3 totals 13 residues. CDR3 DNA: TGTGCCAGCGCATTATCGACAGGGGATGGCTACACCTTC. Translated: CASALSTGDGYTF. Supplemented by reference TRBV11-2 and TRBJ1-2, the full variable domain reads EAGVAQSPRYKIIEKRQSVAFWCNPISGHATLYWYQQILGQGPKLLIQFQNNGVVDDSQLPKDRFSAERLKGVDSTLKIQPAKLEDSAVYLCASALSTGDGYTFGSGTRLTVV.

The CDR3 DNA follows: TGTGCCAGCTCACTTTGGGAGCCGGGACTAGCGGGGTTCCATGAGCAGTTCTTC. Its protein is CASSLWEPGLAGFHEQFF. The chain carries TRBV18 and TRBJ2-1, with TRBD2 identical over 13 bases. Germline trimming cut 4 bases from V and 8 bases from J; bases unmatched to any gene: 14. CDR3 length: 18 residues. Germline V gene lookup returns CDR1 KGHSH and CDR2 LQKENI.

Ten or more counts support this clonotype. The chain uses TRBV2 and TRBJ2-1, with 12 bases fitting TRBD2. The CDR3 runs to 20 residues. The germline gives CDR1 SNHLY, CDR2 FYNNEI. With V trimmed by 6 bases and J by 0 bases, 15 bases remained unmatched. CDR3 bases: TGTGCCAGCAGCCGAGGGACTAGCGGGTTCTCGACTAGCTCCTACAATGAGCAGTTCTTC. Protein sequence: CASSRGTSGFSTSSYNEQFF.